A selection of T cell receptor beta chains follows, all from one sample in a study of cytomegalovirus exposure and HLA in healthy donors. Assay: immunoSEQ multiplex PCR; the TCRdb copy retains only in-frame clones and omits some. The data show 200,000 or so clones, with about 83% seen just once and around 15% held by the top ten. The sequenced sample consisted of PBMCs. All receptors derive from a middle-aged man in good health and CMV-seronegative. The CDR3 runs from the conserved cysteine through the conserved F or W. Each record gives: V gene, D gene, J gene, clone size, CDR3 DNA, CDR3 protein. D genes are given only for firm matches. For some rows the clone size is stated as once, few or many, or as a class when expanded; others skip it.

V gene: TRBV19
D gene: .
J gene: TRBJ1-2
clone size: .
CDR3 DNA: TGTGCCACCGCCCCTGACAGAGCTAACTATGGCTACACCTTC
CDR3 protein: CATAPDRANYGYTF

V gene: TRBV19
D gene: TRBD1
J gene: TRBJ1-5
clone size: .
CDR3 DNA: TGTGCCAGTAGTATGGACAGGGGGACCCTTAAACCCCAGCATTTT
CDR3 protein: CASSMDRGTLKPQHF

V gene: TRBV6-6
D gene: .
J gene: TRBJ2-7
clone size: .
CDR3 DNA: TGTGCCAGCAGTTACTCGTACGCCGGCTACGAGCAGTACTTC
CDR3 protein: CASSYSYAGYEQYF

V gene: TRBV5-1
D gene: TRBD2
J gene: TRBJ2-1
clone size: .
CDR3 DNA: TGCGCCAGCAGCTTCGAAGAGACTAGCGGTTACAATGAGCAGTTCTTC
CDR3 protein: CASSFEETSGYNEQFF

V gene: TRBV6-5
D gene: TRBD2
J gene: TRBJ2-3
clone size: once
CDR3 DNA: TGTGCCAGCAGTCTAAGTGGGACTACCACAGATACGCAGTATTTT
CDR3 protein: CASSLSGTTTDTQYF

V gene: TRBV2
D gene: .
J gene: TRBJ2-3
clone size: .
CDR3 DNA: TGTGCCAGCAGTGAGGGGCTGGGGGGAGTACACACAGATACGCAGTATTTT
CDR3 protein: CASSEGLGGVHTDTQYF

V gene: TRBV7-9
D gene: TRBD2
J gene: TRBJ2-1
clone size: .
CDR3 DNA: TGTGCCTTCGGTGGGCGGGAGGGCCGGGGGCAGTTCTTC
CDR3 protein: CAFGGREGRGQFF

V gene: TRBV11-2
D gene: .
J gene: TRBJ2-5
clone size: .
CDR3 DNA: TGTGCCAGCAGCTTATCGTCCAGAACCCGTCGATTGGAGACCCAGTACTTC
CDR3 protein: CASSLSSRTRRLETQYF

V gene: TRBV6-5
D gene: .
J gene: TRBJ1-3
clone size: .
CDR3 DNA: TGTGCCAGCAGCCCCTCGTACTCTGGAAACACCATATATTTT
CDR3 protein: CASSPSYSGNTIYF

V gene: TRBV27
D gene: .
J gene: TRBJ1-2
clone size: .
CDR3 DNA: TGTGCCAGCAGGGCAGACAGGAACTCCGGTGGCTACACCTTC
CDR3 protein: CASRADRNSGGYTF

V gene: TRBV15
D gene: TRBD1
J gene: TRBJ2-7
clone size: .
CDR3 DNA: TGTGCCACCAGCAAGGGGACAGGGATCTCCTACGAGCAGTACTTC
CDR3 protein: CATSKGTGISYEQYF

V gene: TRBV5-8
D gene: TRBD2
J gene: TRBJ2-5
clone size: .
CDR3 DNA: TGTGCCAGCAAACTGGGGGGGTTTGAATTGATGGAGACCCAGTACTTC
CDR3 protein: CASKLGGFELMETQYF

V gene: TRBV10-3
D gene: TRBD1
J gene: TRBJ1-1
clone size: .
CDR3 DNA: TGTGCCACCGGGTCGGACAGGGCAACTGAAGCTTTCTTT
CDR3 protein: CATGSDRATEAFF

V gene: TRBV5-4
D gene: .
J gene: TRBJ1-2
clone size: once
CDR3 DNA: TGTGCCAGCAGCTTGTTTGGGGCGGAGGGCTACACCTTC
CDR3 protein: CASSLFGAEGYTF

V gene: TRBV9
D gene: TRBD1
J gene: TRBJ2-1
clone size: .
CDR3 DNA: TGTGCCAGCAGCTTCGACAGGGGTCGGCAGTTCTTC
CDR3 protein: CASSFDRGRQFF

V gene: TRBV9
D gene: .
J gene: TRBJ2-7
clone size: .
CDR3 DNA: TGTGCCAGCAGCGTAGAACCCAGCTACGAGCAGTACTTC
CDR3 protein: CASSVEPSYEQYF

V gene: TRBV5-1
D gene: TRBD2
J gene: TRBJ2-3
clone size: .
CDR3 DNA: TGCGCCAGCAAGAGACTAGCGGGAGTGGGAGATACGCAGTATTTT
CDR3 protein: CASKRLAGVGDTQYF

V gene: TRBV5-1
D gene: TRBD2
J gene: TRBJ2-5
clone size: .
CDR3 DNA: TGCGCCAGCAGCTGGACCGGGACTAGCGGGAGTCTCCTCCTTACATCAGAGACCCAGTACTTC
CDR3 protein: CASSWTGTSGSLLLTSETQYF

V gene: TRBV25-1
D gene: .
J gene: TRBJ2-4
clone size: once
CDR3 DNA: TGTGCCAGCAGTGCTACCGGACTAGCCAAAAACATTCAGTACTTC
CDR3 protein: CASSATGLAKNIQYF

V gene: TRBV10-2
D gene: .
J gene: TRBJ2-6
clone size: .
CDR3 DNA: TGCGCCAGCAGTGAAGGGGCAGCTGGGGCCAACGTCCTGACTTTC
CDR3 protein: CASSEGAAGANVLTF

V gene: TRBV7-2
D gene: TRBD1
J gene: TRBJ2-1
clone size: .
CDR3 DNA: TGTGCCAGCAGCTTAGCGGCAGGGGGCAGGAATGAGCAGTTCTTC
CDR3 protein: CASSLAAGGRNEQFF

V gene: TRBV28
D gene: TRBD1
J gene: TRBJ1-5
clone size: .
CDR3 DNA: TGTGCCAGCAGTTTATACAGGGGGCAGGAGCAGCCCCAGCATTTT
CDR3 protein: CASSLYRGQEQPQHF

V gene: TRBV7-9
D gene: .
J gene: TRBJ2-2
clone size: .
CDR3 DNA: TGTTCCAGCAGCTTAGCTTTTCGCGAACTAGCAGGCACCGGGGAGCTGTTTTTT
CDR3 protein: CSSSLAFRELAGTGELFF

V gene: TRBV4-3
D gene: .
J gene: TRBJ2-3
clone size: .
CDR3 DNA: TGCGCCAGCAGCCATGGAGGGGTAGATACGCAGTATTTT
CDR3 protein: CASSHGGVDTQYF

V gene: TRBV28
D gene: .
J gene: TRBJ2-7
clone size: .
CDR3 DNA: TGTGCCAGCAGTTTAACAGGATCCTACGAGCAGTACTTC
CDR3 protein: CASSLTGSYEQYF

V gene: TRBV23-1
D gene: TRBD1
J gene: TRBJ1-5
clone size: .
CDR3 DNA: TGCGCCAGCAGTCAACTTCGGGACAGGGGAGTCCGGAATCAGCCCCAGCATTTT
CDR3 protein: CASSQLRDRGVRNQPQHF

V gene: TRBV29-1
D gene: TRBD1
J gene: TRBJ2-7
clone size: .
CDR3 DNA: TGCAGCGTTGTTTCAGGGGGCTCTTCCTACGAGCAGTACTTC
CDR3 protein: CSVVSGGSSYEQYF

V gene: TRBV5-5
D gene: TRBD1
J gene: TRBJ2-1
clone size: .
CDR3 DNA: TGTGCCAGCAGCCCCGGGACAGGGCGGGATGAGCAGTTCTTC
CDR3 protein: CASSPGTGRDEQFF

V gene: TRBV6-1
D gene: .
J gene: TRBJ2-3
clone size: .
CDR3 DNA: TGTGCCGGGAAAGACAGGTTTAACACAGATACGCAGTATTTT
CDR3 protein: CAGKDRFNTDTQYF

V gene: TRBV6-5
D gene: TRBD1
J gene: TRBJ2-7
clone size: .
CDR3 DNA: TGTGCCAGCAGTAGGGGACAGTTCAACGAGCAGTACTTC
CDR3 protein: CASSRGQFNEQYF

V gene: TRBV5-1
D gene: TRBD1
J gene: TRBJ1-2
clone size: .
CDR3 DNA: TGCGCCAGCAGCTTGGGACAGGGAGTCTACTATGGCTACACCTTC
CDR3 protein: CASSLGQGVYYGYTF

V gene: TRBV4-3
D gene: .
J gene: TRBJ1-1
clone size: .
CDR3 DNA: TGCGCCAGCAGCCAAGATGGCCCGAACACTGAAGCTTTCTTT
CDR3 protein: CASSQDGPNTEAFF

V gene: TRBV25-1
D gene: TRBD2
J gene: TRBJ2-2
clone size: .
CDR3 DNA: TGTGCCAGCAGTGGGTGGACTAGCGGGAGTTCTACCGGGGAGCTGTTTTTT
CDR3 protein: CASSGWTSGSSTGELFF

V gene: TRBV5-5
D gene: TRBD1
J gene: TRBJ1-2
clone size: once
CDR3 DNA: TGTGCCAGCAGCTTGGGGCAGGGGGCGGGTGGCTACACCTTC
CDR3 protein: CASSLGQGAGGYTF

V gene: TRBV9
D gene: TRBD1
J gene: TRBJ2-3
clone size: .
CDR3 DNA: TGTGCCAGCAGCCAGACAGCCCAAGGACAGGCGACCACAGATACGCAGTATTTT
CDR3 protein: CASSQTAQGQATTDTQYF

V gene: TRBV6-5
D gene: TRBD1
J gene: TRBJ1-2
clone size: .
CDR3 DNA: TGTGCCACCTCCGGGGACAGGGGGAACTATGGCTACACCTTC
CDR3 protein: CATSGDRGNYGYTF

V gene: TRBV18
D gene: .
J gene: TRBJ2-5
clone size: few
CDR3 DNA: TGTGCCAGCTCACCACCCGGGGAGGAGACCCAGTACTTC
CDR3 protein: CASSPPGEETQYF

V gene: TRBV15
D gene: .
J gene: TRBJ2-3
clone size: .
CDR3 DNA: TGTGCCACCAGCCACACAGATACGCAGTATTTT
CDR3 protein: CATSHTDTQYF

V gene: TRBV28
D gene: TRBD1
J gene: TRBJ1-1
clone size: .
CDR3 DNA: TGTGCCAGCAGTTTACCGGGACAGGGGTCATTCGGAGCTTTCTTT
CDR3 protein: CASSLPGQGSFGAFF

V gene: TRBV5-1
D gene: TRBD2
J gene: TRBJ2-5
clone size: once
CDR3 DNA: TGCGCCAGCAGCATAGCGGGGGAGACCCAGTACTTC
CDR3 protein: CASSIAGETQYF

V gene: TRBV5-1
D gene: TRBD1
J gene: TRBJ2-6
clone size: .
CDR3 DNA: TGCGCCAGCAGCCCGGGACAGGGATACTCTGGGGCCAACGTCCTGACTTTC
CDR3 protein: CASSPGQGYSGANVLTF

V gene: TRBV19
D gene: TRBD1
J gene: TRBJ2-2
clone size: .
CDR3 DNA: TGTGCCAGTAGTCCCTCGGGACAGACGAACACCGGGGAGCTGTTTTTT
CDR3 protein: CASSPSGQTNTGELFF